This TCR beta chain was captured by sequencing in a study of blood T cell repertoires in COVID-19 (dated by TCRdb to the early 2020s). Background for the entire study: Samples from collaborators originated in the United States, Italy and Spain and spanned both the acute and convalescent phases of COVID-19. The repertoires were released in a freely available public database meant as a resource for research on the immune response to SARS-CoV-2. The prospective study material was composed of cDNA or gDNA derived from T cells, B-cell-depleted T cells, or PBMCs. Sample metadata almost always included a de-identified subject ID, COVID-19 status, age in years and sex. Where HLA class I and class II types were available, the types were taken from metadata supplied by the sample provider, not from assay-based typing. Samples were obtained from the ongoing ImmuneRACE study (first 160 participants) and from 1,254 subjects provided by 6 global collaborators. The dataset comprised deeply sampled blood TCRbeta repertoires from subjects exposed to, actively infected with, or recovered from COVID-19.

Worth noting for this clone: Its antigen remains unidentified. Base qualities are not at hand, and no much larger clone is one base apart.

Collaborating institutions collected whole blood in K2EDTA tubes following their own protocols. For TCRbeta analysis, collaborators shipped samples in one of three forms: frozen whole blood, isolated PBMCs, or DNA extracted from either of those sample types. TCRbeta CDR3 regions were amplified from genomic DNA using the immunoSEQ Assay, a bias-controlled multiplex PCR. As for the original processing: Within the assay, amplification of reference gene primers was used to estimate how many nucleated cells each sample contained. To quantify the absolute abundance of each unique TCRbeta CDR3 rearrangement, sequence reads were collapsed and filtered. Productive Simpson clonality was computed per sample as the square root of Simpson's diversity index over productive rearrangements. This is the immuneACCESS table as TCRdb keeps it, with only in-frame sequences that have V and J called. A part of the clones is gone; compared with another copy, unresolved V genes explain less than half, and the rest is unexplained. For V, J and clone size, that table is used; D and trimming come from the DNA. A total of about 400,000 clones appear in this sample, 80% to 90% of them only once. In total, the top ten clones hold 0.95% to 1.5% of the sample.

Study-wide conclusions, independent of this receptor: The quantity of clinical and demographic metadata differed by source and by participant and was supplied without curation.

The sequence was obtained from a man aged 35-49 years with acute or convalescent COVID-19. The sample was peripheral blood.

The bases are TGTGCCACCAGCACCGGACTAGCGGGGCGTTCCACAGATACGCAGTATTTT. It translates as CATSTGLAGRSTDTQYF. This receptor chain uses TRBV15 and TRBJ2-3; a stretch of 12 junction bases matches TRBD2. Reading the germline V gene (reference sequence) gives CDR1 LNHNV and CDR2 YYDKDF. Germline trimming: 4 bases from V, 2 bases from J; junction bases outside gene matches: 7. The CDR3 holds 17 amino acids from the cysteine to the phenylalanine. Just CDR3 DNA is preserved here, 51 bases in frame from base 1.